The 17 T cell receptor beta chains presented below share a single source sample, sequenced in a study of cytomegalovirus exposure and HLA in healthy donors. Primers included in the PCR were 60 Vbeta and 13 Jbeta primers. The table came from immunoSEQ multiplex PCR; TCRdb's copy has only in-frame clones and leaves some out. The sample includes 160,000 or so clones, over 65% seen only once; the top ten take approximately 2.5%. The specimen was PBMCs. Receptors were obtained from a man aged 60 to 75 in good health and CMV-seronegative.

V usage is TRBV14 and J usage is TRBJ1-6; D might be TRBD1 (6 bases). V lost 0 bases and J lost 10, with 16 bases in between. The CDR3 totals 16 residues. Germline-derived CDR1 and CDR2 are SGHDN and FVKESK. In DNA, the CDR3 is TGTGCCAGCAGCCAAGATCCCGGACAGCGGATCTCACCCCTCCACTTT. Translated, it gives CASSQDPGQRISPLHF. The complete variable domain, with remaining parts taken from reference TRBV14 and TRBJ1-6, reads EAGVTQFPSHSVIEKGQTVTLRCDPISGHDNLYWYRRVMGKEIKFLLHFVKESKQDESGMPNNRFLAERTGGTYSTLKVQPAELEDSGVYFCASSQDPGQRISPLHFGNGTRLTVT.

The chain recombines TRBV7-8 with TRBJ2-7; TRBD2 aligns across 9 bases. CDR1 is SGHVS, CDR2 FQNEAQ, per germline. The CDR3 has 16 amino acids. V lost 5 bases, J lost 7 bases, and 15 bases stayed unmatched. The CDR3 coding sequence is TGTGCCAGCAGCCCCGAGGTGGTAGCGGGAGTGGGGGAGCAGTACTTC. Translation gives CASSPEVVAGVGEQYF.

The rearrangement joins TRBV14 to TRBJ2-7, with 10 bases that match TRBD1. The CDR3 is 15 residues long. The V gene's germline CDR1 is SGHDN and CDR2 FVKESK. Germline trimming cut 0 bases from V and 3 bases from J; bases unmatched to any gene: 2. The CDR3 here is CASSQDWDRGYEQYF. CDR3 bases: TGTGCCAGCAGCCAAGATTGGGACAGGGGCTACGAGCAGTACTTC.

This rearrangement joins TRBV4-1 to TRBJ1-5; 7 nucleotides align to TRBD1. This CDR3 has 15 amino acids. Germline V CDR1 and CDR2: MGHRA, YSYEKL. V trimming: 0 bases; J trimming: 7 bases; junction bases outside the gene matches: 6. CDR3 nucleotides: TGCGCCAGCAGCCAAGACCGGTCAGGGGGACAGCCCCAGCATTTT. Amino acids: CASSQDRSGGQPQHF.

The V call is TRBV4-1, the J call TRBJ2-3; 9 nucleotides match TRBD2. CDR1 is MGHRA and CDR2 is YSYEKL in the germline V gene. There are 18 residues in the CDR3. V dropped 4 bases and J dropped 0; count of bases not matched to a gene: 11. In nucleotides, the CDR3 is TGCGCCAGCAGCCGTGGAAGACTAGCGGAAACTAGCACAGATACGCAGTATTTT. Its translation is CASSRGRLAETSTDTQYF.

The chain carries TRBV9 and TRBJ1-1; 10 bases are a match to TRBD1. Germline values: CDR1 SGDLS, CDR2 YYNGEE. The CDR3 covers 17 residues. Germline trimming cut 3 bases from V and 0 bases from J; bases unmatched to any gene: 8. The CDR3 coding sequence is TGTGCCAGCAGCGAGCGACCGGGACAGGGGATGAACACTGAAGCTTTCTTT. It is translated as CASSERPGQGMNTEAFF.

J is TRBJ2-7 and V is TRBV5-1; D unresolved. Trimming removed 0 bases from V and 1 base from J, with 5 bases in between. This CDR3 region has 13 residues. Per the germline V gene, CDR1 is SGHRS and CDR2 is YFSETQ. CDR3 sequence (DNA): TGCGCCAGCAGCTTGGACAGATCCTACGAGCAGTACTTC. Translation: CASSLDRSYEQYF.

In this sample, this clone turned up once. The chain recombines TRBV5-4 with TRBJ1-2; D is unresolved. V shed 3 bases and J shed 4 bases, with 13 bases lying between them. Germline V gene sequence: CDR1 SGHNT, CDR2 YYREEE (reference sequence). This CDR3 has 14 residues. The CDR3 loop is CASSWSTGFYGYTF. The CDR3 region has the DNA TGTGCCAGCAGCTGGAGTACCGGCTTCTATGGCTACACCTTC.

The rearrangement joins TRBV4-3 to TRBJ1-2; no reliable D call. This CDR3 is built from 16 residues. Germline loops: CDR1 LGHNA, CDR2 YSLEER. The V end lost 0 bases, the J end lost 4 bases, and 15 bases lay between the germline ends. The CDR3: CASSQDRSWNVYGYTF. Here the CDR3 DNA reads TGCGCCAGCAGCCAAGATAGGAGTTGGAATGTCTATGGCTACACCTTC.

The CDR3 is CASSEGQGYRNTEAFF. The CDR3 DNA follows: TGCGCCAGCAGCGAGGGACAGGGGTACAGGAACACTGAAGCTTTCTTT. The J gene is TRBJ1-1, the V gene TRBV5-1, with 10 bases that match TRBD1. There are 16 residues in the CDR3. Germline V gives CDR1 SGHRS, CDR2 YFSETQ. Germline trimming cut 4 bases from V and 1 base from J; bases unmatched to any gene: 7.

This clone has only a few counts. The V gene is TRBV6-5, the J gene TRBJ2-5; 8 bases are a match to TRBD1. The germline CDR1 and CDR2 sequences are MNHEY and SVGAGI. The J segment lost 3 bases and the V segment lost 6 bases, leaving 3 bases of the junction unmatched. The CDR3 runs 13 residues. The CDR3 region is CASSETGEETQYF. CDR3 coding DNA: TGTGCCAGCAGCGAGACAGGGGAAGAGACCCAGTACTTC.

The DNA of the CDR3 is TGTGCCAGCAGCTCCAGACAGTTACAAGAGACCCAGTACTTC. Translating it yields CASSSRQLQETQYF. The J gene is TRBJ2-5, the V gene TRBV7-6; TRBD1 is a possible D gene (5 bases). V lost 4 bases and J lost 2, with 11 bases in between. CDR3 size: 14 residues. Germline CDR1 reads SGHVS; CDR2 reads FNYEAQ.

The rearrangement links TRBV9 to TRBJ2-2; 7 bases align to TRBD1. Germline lookup yields CDR1 SGDLS and CDR2 YYNGEE. The V segment lost 8 bases and the J segment 4 bases; nucleotides outside the gene matches: 8. The CDR3 extends over 14 amino acids. CDR3: CASNRGESTGELFF. In DNA, the CDR3 is TGTGCCAGTAACAGGGGAGAGTCCACCGGGGAGCTGTTTTTT.

This sequence joins TRBV6-1 and TRBJ1-1; D gene ambiguous. Germline CDR1 reads MNHNS; CDR2 reads SASEGT. V lost 6 bases, J lost 1 base, and 21 bases lay in between. The CDR3 is made up of 17 amino acids. The DNA for the CDR3 is TGTGCCAGCAGAGAACGTCAAGGCGGTTTGGGGAACACTGAAGCTTTCTTT. The encoded protein is CASRERQGGLGNTEAFF.

This clone is medium-sized by share. The chain has TRBV6-1 and TRBJ1-2; TRBD1 agrees at 9 bases. Trimming took 0 bases from V and 8 from J; bases not matched to a gene: 7. The germline CDR1 and CDR2 sequences are MNHNS and SASEGT. CDR3 length equals 15 residues. The CDR3 sequence is CASSEAFRTGEGYTF. DNA of the CDR3: TGTGCCAGCAGTGAAGCCTTCCGGACAGGGGAGGGCTACACCTTC.

The chain joins TRBV6-9 to TRBJ1-1; no clear D. The CDR3 length is 16 residues. The germline V gene has CDR1 MNHGY and CDR2 SVAAGI. V lost 3 bases and J lost 4, with 18 bases in between. CDR3 DNA sequence: TGTGCCAGCAGTTACCTAAGGAGGGAGTTGAGCACTGAAGCTTTCTTT. Its protein is CASSYLRRELSTEAFF.

This clone was counted only a few times. V gene TRBV28 combines with J gene TRBJ1-2; TRBD1 agrees at 8 bases. With 4 bases clipped from V and 8 bases from J, the junction kept 3 bases outside the gene matches. The germline V gene encodes CDR1 MDHEN and CDR2 SYDVKM. The CDR3 totals 12 residues. This CDR3 reads CASSSGGYGYTF. In DNA form, the CDR3 reads TGTGCCAGCAGTTCAGGGGGCTACGGCTACACCTTC.